These 23 T cell receptor beta chains were sequenced from one sample in a study of control samples from healthy donors and cancer patients. Assay used: immunoSEQ multiplex PCR; TCRdb lists only in-frame clones, some missing. The sample consists of 35,000 to 50,000 clones, about 87% of them appearing once. Sequenced material: PBMCs. These receptors originate from a woman aged 55-75 years with lung cancer.

The chain has TRBV27 and TRBJ1-6; D unresolved. This CDR3 region has 13 residues. V lost 3 bases and J lost 13, with 13 bases in between. CDR1 MNHEY and CDR2 SMNVEV come from the germline V gene (reference sequence). CDR3 DNA sequence: TGTGCCAGCAGTTTCGGTTCAATTTCGCCCCTCCACTTT. This encodes CASSFGSISPLHF.

The rearrangement links TRBV7-3 to TRBJ2-5; D unresolved. V lost 2 bases to trimming and J lost 3 bases, with 7 bases between them. Germline loops: CDR1 SGHTA, CDR2 FQGTGA. The CDR3 extends over 13 amino acids. The CDR3 DNA reads TGTGCCAGCAGCTTATCGGATGAAGAGACCCAGTACTTC. This encodes CASSLSDEETQYF.

The chain recombines TRBV28 with TRBJ2-7, with 8 bases fitting TRBD1. This CDR3 region has 15 residues. Per the germline V gene, CDR1 is MDHEN and CDR2 is SYDVKM. V lost 6 bases, J lost 3 bases, and 10 bases stayed unmatched. Here the CDR3 DNA reads TGTGCCAGCAGCCTCACACGGACAGGGCTCTACGAGCAGTACTTC. This encodes CASSLTRTGLYEQYF.

This chain joins TRBV2 and TRBJ1-1, with D perhaps TRBD1 (5 bases). Looked up from germline, CDR1 is SNHLY and CDR2 is FYNNEI. The V end lost 4 bases, the J end lost 8 bases, and 14 bases lay between the germline ends. There are 13 residues in the CDR3. The CDR3 DNA follows: TGTGCCAGCAGTGGGGACCAGGGCCTCGAAGCTTTCTTT. It yields the protein CASSGDQGLEAFF.

This chain connects TRBV29-1 to TRBJ2-7; 8 positions agree with TRBD1. Germline CDR1 and CDR2: SQVTM and ANQGSEA. J gave up 4 bases and V 4 bases, and 3 bases lay outside the gene matches. CDR3 size: 12 residues. CDR3: CSVGTGGYEQYF. DNA for the CDR3: TGCAGCGTTGGAACAGGGGGATACGAGCAGTACTTC.

This chain uses TRBV19 with TRBJ2-1; D not resolved. Germline V CDR1 and CDR2: LNHDA, SQIVND (reference sequence). V was trimmed by 1 base and J by 4 bases, leaving 5 bases between them. The CDR3 runs to 13 residues. This CDR3 reads CASSIAFYNEQFF. The CDR3 region has the DNA TGTGCCAGTAGTATAGCATTTTACAATGAGCAGTTCTTC. The variable domain in full, completed from reference TRBV19 and TRBJ2-1, reads DGGITQSPKYLFRKEGQNVTLSCEQNLNHDAMYWYRQDPGQGLRLIYYSQIVNDFQKGDIAEGYSVSREKKESFPLTVTSAQKNPTAFYLCASSIAFYNEQFFGPGTRLTVL.

V and J are TRBV6-1 and TRBJ2-1; no reliable D call. The CDR3 has 13 residues. V was clipped by 1 base and J by 7 bases, with 8 bases between them. CDR1 MNHNS and CDR2 SASEGT come from the germline V gene. Here the CDR3 reads CASSEGLWNEQFF. The CDR3 region has the DNA TGTGCCAGCAGTGAAGGTTTGTGGAATGAGCAGTTCTTC.

This clone appeared a few times. The V and J genes are TRBV18 and TRBJ2-2; tentatively, D is TRBD1 or TRBD2 (5 bases each). CDR1 is KGHSH, CDR2 LQKENI, per germline. The CDR3 has 16 residues. Trimming cost V 3 bases and J 1 base, with 12 bases left between them. CDR3 residues: CASSPGALENTGELFF. DNA for the CDR3: TGTGCCAGCTCACCCGGGGCCCTGGAGAACACCGGGGAGCTGTTTTTT.

This chain joins TRBV5-5 and TRBJ1-2; D gene ambiguous. The length of the CDR3 is 14 residues. Trimming cost V 3 bases and J 2 bases, with 11 bases left between them. Germline CDR1 reads SGHKS; CDR2 reads YYEKEE (reference sequence). CDR3 bases: TGTGCCAGCAGCTCCTTGACCGGCAACTATGGCTACACCTTC. It specifies CASSSLTGNYGYTF.

This sequence joins TRBV28 and TRBJ1-2, with a weak D call TRBD1 (5 bases). V was cut by 2 bases and J by 7 bases, with 17 bases left in between. Germline CDR1 MDHEN, CDR2 SYDVKM. The CDR3 runs 15 residues. CDR3 coding DNA: TGTGCCAGCAGTTTAACTTTTTCAGGGAATGCTGGCTACACCTTC. It translates to CASSLTFSGNAGYTF.

The rearrangement links TRBV12-3 or TRBV12-4 to TRBJ2-5; D is possibly TRBD1 or TRBD2 (6 bases each). Trimming took 8 bases from V and 7 from J, leaving 17 bases between them. The CDR3 contains 13 residues. CDR3 in DNA: TGTGCCAGCCGGGGGCCGGGGCCGGGGACCCAGTACTTC. Protein: CASRGPGPGTQYF.

The V gene is TRBV5-4, the J gene TRBJ1-6, with 8 bases identical to TRBD1. The CDR3 has 16 amino acids. Trimming at V came to 4 bases and at J to 8 bases, leaving 11 bases not matched to a gene. CDR1 and CDR2 (germline): SGHNT, YYREEE (reference sequence). The CDR3 region has the DNA TGTGCCAGCAGCACAGGACAGGGTGAGGTTTATTCACCCCTCCACTTT. Amino acids: CASSTGQGEVYSPLHF.

V is TRBV27 and J is TRBJ2-5, with 9 bases fitting TRBD2. The CDR3 is 17 amino acids. The J segment lost 3 bases and the V segment lost 5 bases, leaving 13 bases of the junction unmatched. Germline V CDR1 and CDR2: MNHEY, SMNVEV (reference sequence). The CDR3 DNA is TGTGCCAGCAGTCTCTACGGACCAGCGGGAGGTGAAGAGACCCAGTACTTC. It is translated as CASSLYGPAGGEETQYF.

The sample holds one count of this clone. CDR3: CASSRVSGYEQYF. CDR3 nucleotides: TGTGCCAGTAGTAGGGTTTCCGGGTACGAGCAGTACTTC. The chain couples TRBV19 to TRBJ2-7; no reliable D call. This CDR3 region has 13 residues. Trimming stripped 4 bases from V and 4 bases from J, with 11 bases between. Germline CDR1 LNHDA, CDR2 SQIVND (reference sequence).

The CDR3 DNA follows: TGTGCCAGCTCACCAACCCGGTCCAACGGTGAAGCTTTCTTT. Translating gives CASSPTRSNGEAFF. This chain connects TRBV18 to TRBJ1-1; D remains unclear. V was shortened by 2 bases and J by 7 bases, with 14 bases between the two germline ends. In germline, CDR1 is KGHSH, CDR2 LQKENI. The CDR3 spans 14 residues.

CDR3 in amino acids: CASSRDREQFF. In nucleotides, the CDR3 is TGTGCCAGCTCACGCGATCGGGAACAGTTCTTC. This chain joins TRBV18 and TRBJ2-1, with D perhaps matching TRBD2 (5 bases). The V gene lost 4 bases and the J gene lost 13 bases, with 11 bases spanning the gap. Per germline, CDR1 KGHSH and CDR2 LQKENI. The CDR3 sequence is 11 residues long.

This clone was seen a handful of times. The rearrangement joins TRBV28 to TRBJ2-7; TRBD2 might be the D (7 bases). The CDR3 length is 15 residues. The germline V gene encodes CDR1 MDHEN and CDR2 SYDVKM. Trimming pared 8 bases from V and 4 bases from J, leaving 21 bases between. The CDR3 bases are TGTGCCAGCGGGTGGGGCGCTAGCGGACAGTACGAGCAGTACTTC. Protein sequence: CASGWGASGQYEQYF.

V usage is TRBV29-1 and J usage is TRBJ2-3; 10 bases fit TRBD2. Trimming took 4 bases from V and 0 from J; bases not matched to a gene: 4. Germline loops: CDR1 SQVTM, CDR2 ANQGSEA. This CDR3 has 15 amino acids. CDR3 nucleotide sequence: TGCAGCGTTGCTGGACTAGCGGCTAGCACAGATACGCAGTATTTT. Protein: CSVAGLAASTDTQYF.

J is TRBJ1-1 and V is TRBV3-1 (or the pseudogene TRBV3-2), with 7 bases aligning to TRBD1. The germline gives CDR1 LGHDT, CDR2 YNNKEL (reference sequence). The ends lost 4 bases at V and 12 bases at J; junction bases unmatched: 8. CDR3 length: 12 amino acids. The DNA for the CDR3 is TGTGCCAGCAGCCGATCGACAGGGACAACTTTCTTT. It translates to CASSRSTGTTFF.

V usage is TRBV15 and J usage is TRBJ2-7; D is unclear. CDR1 LNHNV and CDR2 YYDKDF come from the germline V gene (reference sequence). The CDR3 is made up of 16 amino acids. Trimming took 5 bases from V and 2 from J, leaving 19 bases between them. CDR3 bases: TGTGCCACCAGCCCTCTTTCGGTCGGCAGCCCCTACGAGCAGTACTTC. This gives the protein CATSPLSVGSPYEQYF. Using reference TRBV15 and TRBJ2-7 for the parts outside the CDR3, the full variable domain is DAMVIQNPRYQVTQFGKPVTLSCSQTLNHNVMYWYQQKSSQAPKLLFHYYDKDFNNEADTPDNFQSRRPNTSFCFLDIRSPGLGDTAMYLCATSPLSVGSPYEQYFGPGTRLTVT.

This sequence joins TRBV19 and TRBJ2-1; 8 nucleotides align to TRBD1. Germline CDR1 is LNHDA and CDR2 is SQIVND (reference sequence). The V segment lost 7 bases and the J segment 4 bases; nucleotides outside the gene matches: 24. This CDR3 is 20 amino acids long. CDR3 DNA: TGTGCCAGTACCCACCGGAGCGAGCAGGACAGGGTACCGGGGTACAATGAGCAGTTCTTC. Amino acids: CASTHRSEQDRVPGYNEQFF.

The chain carries TRBV27 and TRBJ2-7; TRBD1 matches 12 bases. The V gene end was trimmed by 2 bases and the J gene end by 8 bases; junction bases not matched to a gene: 1. CDR3 length equals 13 residues. Germline V CDR1 and CDR2: MNHEY, SMNVEV (reference sequence). Here the CDR3 reads CASSLGTGGQQYF. The CDR3 nucleotides read TGTGCCAGCAGTTTAGGGACAGGGGGCCAGCAGTACTTC.

The chain couples TRBV5-1 to TRBJ2-2; possible D gene TRBD2, 6 bases. V lost 2 bases, J lost 1 base, and 9 bases lay in between. The CDR3 is 15 residues long. Germline CDR1 reads SGHRS; CDR2 reads YFSETQ. This CDR3 reads CASSFSGGNTGELFF. CDR3 bases: TGCGCCAGCAGCTTTAGCGGCGGGAACACCGGGGAGCTGTTTTTT.